This T cell receptor (beta chain) derives from a study of T-cell memory formation after mild COVID-19. Overall study: For the most part, TCR clusters were specific to one donor.

TCRdb independently ran MiXCR on the 5' RACE reads; one entry per CDR3 protein. The sample lists about 150,000 distinct CDR3 sequences, about 5.7% occurring once. Overall study results and limits: Pre-infection memory carried some responding clones, suggesting that cross-reactive memory joined. CD8+ contracting clones occupied EMRA, while CD4+ ones occupied mainly CM and EM. Whether second-wave clones peaking at day 37 were SARS-CoV-2 specific went unconfirmed.

In its sample, this clonotype was seen many times. Antigen unknown. The receptor comes from an adult woman who had mild COVID-19 (a few samples of this study predate the infection). Cell type and time point are not known. The sequenced sample consisted of PBMCs or a T cell subset sorted from them (not recorded which).

The CDR3 region is CASSIGSGSEQFF. CDR3 in DNA: TGCGCCAGCAGCATCGGTAGCGGGAGCGAGCAGTTCTTC. The chain carries TRBV5-1 and TRBJ2-1; TRBD2 matches 9 bases. This CDR3 is 13 amino acids long. Trimming at V came to 4 bases and at J to 10 bases, leaving 6 bases not matched to a gene. Germline V CDR1 and CDR2: SGHRS, YFSETQ.